These T cell receptor beta chains were read from a single sample in a study of T cell repertoires in cytomegalovirus infection. For these receptors, no antigen is known. Each CDR3 protein gets one entry after TCRdb re-called the reads with MiXCR. This table holds about 24,000 distinct CDR3 sequences, 20% to 25% found once. Sequencing was performed on CD8+ T cells from cultured PBMCs, taken from culture after CMV antigen stimulation. Receptors originate from a human donor in good health (CMV status not recorded). Some clones in this sample may be carry-over from other donors' samples. CDR3s include the opening cysteine and the closing phenylalanine or tryptophan. D genes are given only for firm matches. Rows may omit the clone size; those that give it use once, few, many or a size class.

j_gene | d_gene | v_gene | abundance | CDR3nt | CDR3aa
TRBJ1-1 | NA | TRBV28 | many | TGTGCCAGCAGTTCGCACCTCGGGGGGGCGCGAGGTTGGGCCACTGAAGCTTTCTTT | CASSSHLGGARGWATEAFF
TRBJ1-2 | NA | TRBV7-9 | few | TGTGCCAGCAGCCGGACAGCGCCCTATGGCTACACCTTC | CASSRTAPYGYTF
TRBJ1-2 | NA | TRBV7-9 | few | TGTGCCAGCAAGATGGAAGAGAGCTATGGCTACACCTTC | CASKMEESYGYTF
TRBJ1-2 | NA | TRBV27 | NA | TGTGCCAGCAGTTCCACGTTAGAAGCTACCTATGGCTACACCTTC | CASSSTLEATYGYTF
TRBJ2-1 | NA | TRBV7-2 | many | TGTGCCAGCAGCGACGACACCGACCCCTACAATGAGCAGTTCTTC | CASSDDTDPYNEQFF
TRBJ2-1 | TRBD1 | TRBV6-2/TRBV6-3 | many | TGTGCCAGCAGTCCCCAAAGCCGGGGACAGGCTCGGGTCGGTGAGCAGTTCTTC | CASSPQSRGQARVGEQFF
TRBJ2-5 | TRBD2 | TRBV6-5 | few | TGTGCCAGCAGTCGACTAGCGGGGCAAGAGACCCAGTACTTC | CASSRLAGQETQYF
TRBJ2-7 | NA | TRBV5-8 | NA | TGTGCCAGCAGCATTAGACAGATGACTAGGGGCTACGAGCAGTACTTC | CASSIRQMTRGYEQYF
TRBJ2-1 | TRBD1 | TRBV18 | NA | TGTGCCAGCTCTCGAATGCAGGGGGACAGGTCGCTCTTC | CASSRMQGDRSLF
TRBJ2-1 | TRBD2 | TRBV9 | few | TGTGCCAGCAGCGTAGGGGGGACTATATACAATGAGCAGTTCTTC | CASSVGGTIYNEQFF
TRBJ1-5 | TRBD1 | TRBV10-3 | few | TGTGCCATCAGTGAGTTTCCCGGGACAGGGGGGTACAATCAGCCCCAGCATTTT | CAISEFPGTGGYNQPQHF